A single sample gave rise to the 15 T cell receptor beta chains below, sequenced in a study of identical twins. Using its own MiXCR run on the 5' RACE reads, TCRdb lists one record per CDR3 protein. Of about 1.7 million distinct CDR3 sequences in the sample, under 35% were seen once. Sequencing was done on a sample of cord blood. These receptors were obtained from a newborn girl in good health.

This clonotype was seen a few times. This chain joins TRBV20-1 and TRBJ2-3; 9 bases are a match to TRBD2. J was trimmed by 3 bases and V by 6 bases; bases with no gene match: 10. Germline lookup yields CDR1 DFQATT and CDR2 SNEGSKA (reference sequence). The CDR3 spans 15 residues. CDR3 in DNA: TGCAGTGCGTACGATAGCGGGAGAAGGACAGATACGCAGTATTTT. Translating it yields CSAYDSGRRTDTQYF.

At least ten counts were recorded for this clonotype. The chain carries TRBV12-3 or TRBV12-4 and TRBJ2-7; tentatively, D is TRBD2 (5 bases). The CDR3 runs to 13 residues. V was pared by 1 base and J by 6 bases, with 10 bases between. The CDR3 loop is CASSLVRVGEQYF. The DNA of the CDR3 is TGTGCCAGCAGTTTAGTGCGGGTAGGCGAGCAGTACTTC.

This clonotype came up a few times. The chain links TRBV28 to TRBJ2-1; the match to TRBD2 covers 9 bases. Germline CDR1 is MDHEN and CDR2 is SYDVKM. The CDR3 extends over 14 amino acids. V lost 6 bases to trimming and J lost 13 bases; unmatched junction nucleotides: 13. Here the CDR3 reads CASSSPALAGPQFF. DNA of the CDR3: TGTGCCAGCAGCTCCCCCGCCCTAGCGGGACCCCAGTTCTTC.

CDR3 region: CASSYSGRGNQPQHF. The CDR3, as DNA: TGTGCCAGCAGTTACTCGGGCAGGGGCAATCAGCCCCAGCATTTT. V is TRBV6-6 and J is TRBJ1-5; tentatively, D is TRBD1 (5 bases). Trimming shortened V by 0 bases and J by 2 bases, and 8 bases separated the two germline ends. CDR1 is MNHNY and CDR2 is SVGAGI in the germline V gene (reference sequence). The CDR3 extends over 15 amino acids.

This clonotype has a handful of counts. The chain combines TRBV20-1 with TRBJ1-5, with TRBD1 matching 7 bases. This CDR3 is built from 16 residues. V trimming: 0 bases; J trimming: 0 bases; junction bases outside the gene matches: 5. Germline-derived CDR1 and CDR2 are DFQATT and SNEGSKA (reference sequence). In nucleotides, the CDR3 is TGCAGTGCTAGAGATCGCAGGGGGTATAGCAATCAGCCCCAGCATTTT. The encoded protein is CSARDRRGYSNQPQHF.

The V and J genes are TRBV20-1 and TRBJ2-4; D is unresolved. Trimming stripped 8 bases from V and 0 bases from J, with 14 bases between. CDR1 and CDR2 from the germline V gene are DFQATT and SNEGSKA (reference sequence). This CDR3 is 14 amino acids long. CDR3 residues: CSTPEQLAKNIQYF. CDR3 DNA sequence: TGCAGTACCCCCGAGCAGCTAGCCAAAAACATTCAGTACTTC.

This rearrangement joins TRBV19 to TRBJ2-7; 8 bases match TRBD2. Trimming at V came to 5 bases and at J to 0 bases, leaving 12 bases not matched to a gene. The V gene's germline CDR1 is LNHDA and CDR2 SQIVND (reference sequence). The CDR3 is 17 amino acids. Here the CDR3 DNA reads TGTGCCAGTAGTGCCAGCTTCTGGGCGGGGGGCTCCTACGAGCAGTACTTC. Its protein product is CASSASFWAGGSYEQYF.

The chain couples TRBV3-1 to TRBJ2-1, with 11 bases that match TRBD2. Trimming at V came to 2 bases and at J to 7 bases, leaving 13 bases not matched to a gene. The CDR3 is 18 residues long. The germline gives CDR1 LGHDT, CDR2 YNNKEL (reference sequence). The CDR3 spells CASSQNIRLAGRGNEQFF. The CDR3 region has the DNA TGTGCCAGCAGCCAAAATATCCGACTAGCGGGAAGGGGGAATGAGCAGTTCTTC.

Regarding this clonotype: A much larger clonotype is one base distant, so this may be a read error. The V call is TRBV2, the J call TRBJ2-5; 8 bases are shared with TRBD1. V was pared by 8 bases and J by 4 bases, with 6 bases of the junction left unmatched. The germline CDR1 and CDR2 sequences are SNHLY and FYNNEI. This CDR3 is 13 amino acids long. Here the CDR3 reads CASFPGTGETQYF. CDR3 nucleotides: TGTGCCAGCTTTCCCGGGACAGGAGAGACCCAGTACTTC.

The chain recombines TRBV20-1 with TRBJ2-1, with 11 bases identical to TRBD2. There are 15 residues in the CDR3. V was clipped by 6 bases and J by 1 base; unmatched bases: 5. Germline-derived CDR1 and CDR2 are DFQATT and SNEGSKA (reference sequence). CDR3 sequence: CSANSGRGSYNEQFF. CDR3 bases: TGCAGTGCCAATAGCGGGAGGGGGTCCTACAATGAGCAGTTCTTC.

The chain has TRBV4-2 and TRBJ2-7; D remains ambiguous. V was clipped by 1 base and J by 2 bases, with 9 bases between them. Germline values: CDR1 LGHNA, CDR2 YNFKEQ. The CDR3 extends over 14 amino acids. The DNA for the CDR3 is TGTGCCAGCAGCCAAGGCTTGGGCGCCTACGAGCAGTACTTC. Translating gives CASSQGLGAYEQYF.

This clonotype has a single count. J is TRBJ1-1 and V is TRBV27; 8 bases fit TRBD1. Germline-derived CDR1 and CDR2 are MNHEY and SMNVEV (reference sequence). V shed 5 bases and J 4 bases; nucleotides not matched to a gene: 9. The CDR3 sequence is 15 residues long. CDR3 in DNA: TGTGCCAGCAGTCTTCGGACAGGGCGAGGCACTGAAGCTTTCTTT. The encoded protein is CASSLRTGRGTEAFF.

The chain recombines TRBV3-1 with TRBJ1-2; TRBD1 aligns across 8 bases. The V gene end was trimmed by 9 bases and the J gene end by 0 bases; junction bases not matched to a gene: 6. The CDR3 is 14 residues long. From germline, CDR1 is LGHDT and CDR2 YNNKEL (reference sequence). The CDR3 nucleotides are TGTGCCAGTAGACCGGGACAGGCTAACTATGGCTACACCTTC. Protein product: CASRPGQANYGYTF.

The J gene is TRBJ2-5, the V gene TRBV6-6, with no clear D. The J call may be faulty, since TRBJ2-7 better matches the DNA end. Looked up from germline, CDR1 is MNHNY and CDR2 is SVGAGI (reference sequence). The CDR3 runs to 12 residues. The CDR3 DNA reads as TGTGCCAGCAGTTACAGGATGGGCGAGCAGTACTTC. This encodes CASSYRMGEQYF.

This clonotype was observed a handful of times. The chain combines TRBV20-1 with TRBJ2-1, with 11 bases identical to TRBD2. Germline CDR1 and CDR2: DFQATT and SNEGSKA (reference sequence). The CDR3 runs 16 residues. Trimming at V came to 2 bases and at J to 3 bases, leaving 6 bases not matched to a gene. The CDR3 here is CSARLLAGALYNEQFF. In nucleotides, the CDR3 is TGCAGTGCTAGATTACTAGCGGGAGCCCTCTACAATGAGCAGTTCTTC.